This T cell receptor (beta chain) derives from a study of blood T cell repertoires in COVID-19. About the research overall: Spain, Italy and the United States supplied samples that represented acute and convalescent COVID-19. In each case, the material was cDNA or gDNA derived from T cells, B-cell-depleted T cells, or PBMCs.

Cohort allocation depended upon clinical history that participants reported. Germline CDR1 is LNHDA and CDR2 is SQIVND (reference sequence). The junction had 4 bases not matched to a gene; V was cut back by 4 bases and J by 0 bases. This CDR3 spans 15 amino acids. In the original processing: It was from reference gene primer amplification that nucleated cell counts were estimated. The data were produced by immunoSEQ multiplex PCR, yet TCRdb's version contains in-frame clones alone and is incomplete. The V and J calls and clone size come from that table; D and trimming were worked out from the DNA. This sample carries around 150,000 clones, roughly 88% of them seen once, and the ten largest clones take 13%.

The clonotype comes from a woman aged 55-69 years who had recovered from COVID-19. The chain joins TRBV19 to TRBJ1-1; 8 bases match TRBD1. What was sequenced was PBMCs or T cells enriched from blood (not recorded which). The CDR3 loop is CASSTSTGVNTEAFF. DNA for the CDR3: TGTGCCAGTAGTACCTCGACAGGGGTGAACACTGAAGCTTTCTTT. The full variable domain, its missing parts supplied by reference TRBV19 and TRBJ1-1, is DGGITQSPKYLFRKEGQNVTLSCEQNLNHDAMYWYRQDPGQGLRLIYYSQIVNDFQKGDIAEGYSVSREKKESFPLTVTSAQKNPTAFYLCASSTSTGVNTEAFFGQGTRLTVV.